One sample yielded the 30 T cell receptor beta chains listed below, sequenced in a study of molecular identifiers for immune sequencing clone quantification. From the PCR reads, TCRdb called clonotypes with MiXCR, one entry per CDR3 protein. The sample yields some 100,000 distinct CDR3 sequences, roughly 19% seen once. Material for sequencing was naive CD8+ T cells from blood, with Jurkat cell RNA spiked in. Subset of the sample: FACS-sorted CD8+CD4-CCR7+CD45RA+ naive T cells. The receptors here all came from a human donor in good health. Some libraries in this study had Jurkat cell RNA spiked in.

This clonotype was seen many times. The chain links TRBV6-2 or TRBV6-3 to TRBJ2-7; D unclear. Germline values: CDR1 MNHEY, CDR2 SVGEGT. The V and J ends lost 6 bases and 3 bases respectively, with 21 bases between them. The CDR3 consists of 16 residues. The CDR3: CASSFTGQRLDYEQYF. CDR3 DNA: TGTGCCAGCAGCTTTACTGGGCAGCGCCTCGACTACGAGCAGTACTTC.

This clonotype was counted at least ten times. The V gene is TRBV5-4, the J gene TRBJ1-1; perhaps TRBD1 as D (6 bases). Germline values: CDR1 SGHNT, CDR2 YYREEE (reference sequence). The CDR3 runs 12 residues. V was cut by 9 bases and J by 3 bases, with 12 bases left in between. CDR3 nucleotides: TGTGCCACCAGAGGGGGGTACACTGAAGCTTTCTTT. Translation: CATRGGYTEAFF.

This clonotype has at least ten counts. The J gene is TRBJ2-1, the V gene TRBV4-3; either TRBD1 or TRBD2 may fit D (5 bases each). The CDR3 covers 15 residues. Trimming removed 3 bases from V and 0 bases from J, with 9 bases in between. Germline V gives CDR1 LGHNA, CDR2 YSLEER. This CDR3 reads CASSQGRSSYNEQFF. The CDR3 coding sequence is TGCGCCAGCAGCCAGGGACGTAGCTCCTACAATGAGCAGTTCTTC.

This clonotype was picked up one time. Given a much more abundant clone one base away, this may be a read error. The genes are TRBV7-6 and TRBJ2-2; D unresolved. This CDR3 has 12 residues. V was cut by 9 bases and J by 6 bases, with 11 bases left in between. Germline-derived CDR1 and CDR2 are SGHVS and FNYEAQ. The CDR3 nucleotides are TGTGCCAGTCGGACCACTGCCGGGGAGCTGTTTTTT. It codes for CASRTTAGELFF.

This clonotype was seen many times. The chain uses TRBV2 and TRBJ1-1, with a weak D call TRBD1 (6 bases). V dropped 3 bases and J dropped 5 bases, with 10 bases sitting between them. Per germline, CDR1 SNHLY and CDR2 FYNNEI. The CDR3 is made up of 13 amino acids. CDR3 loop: CASSEGGSTEAFF. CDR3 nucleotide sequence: TGTGCCAGCAGTGAGGGGGGCAGTACTGAAGCTTTCTTT.

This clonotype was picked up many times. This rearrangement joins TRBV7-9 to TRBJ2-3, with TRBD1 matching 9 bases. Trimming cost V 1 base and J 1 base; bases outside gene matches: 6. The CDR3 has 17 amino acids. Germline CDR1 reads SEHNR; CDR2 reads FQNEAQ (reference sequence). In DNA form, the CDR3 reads TGTGCCAGCAGCTTAGGAACAGGGGGCGAGGGCACAGATACGCAGTATTTT. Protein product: CASSLGTGGEGTDTQYF.

The CDR3 nucleotides are TGTGCCAGCAGCCTGACTAGCGGGGGATTACGCACAGATACGCAGTATTTT. Residues: CASSLTSGGLRTDTQYF. The genes are TRBV3-1 and TRBJ2-3, with 12 bases lining up with TRBD2. CDR1 is LGHDT, CDR2 YNNKEL, per germline (reference sequence). The ends lost 4 bases at V and 1 base at J; junction bases unmatched: 6. The CDR3 has 17 amino acids.

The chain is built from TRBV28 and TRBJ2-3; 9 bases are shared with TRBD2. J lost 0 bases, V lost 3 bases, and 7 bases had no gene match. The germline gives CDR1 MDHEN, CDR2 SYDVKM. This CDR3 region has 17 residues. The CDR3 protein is CASSLQWSGGSTDTQYF. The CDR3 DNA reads TGTGCCAGCAGTTTGCAGTGGAGCGGGGGGAGCACAGATACGCAGTATTTT.

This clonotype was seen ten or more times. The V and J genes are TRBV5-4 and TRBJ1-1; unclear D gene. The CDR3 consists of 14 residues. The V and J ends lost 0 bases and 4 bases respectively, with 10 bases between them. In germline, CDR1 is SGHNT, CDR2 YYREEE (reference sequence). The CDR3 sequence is CASSLDKVPTEAFF. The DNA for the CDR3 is TGTGCCAGCAGCTTGGACAAAGTGCCCACTGAAGCTTTCTTT.

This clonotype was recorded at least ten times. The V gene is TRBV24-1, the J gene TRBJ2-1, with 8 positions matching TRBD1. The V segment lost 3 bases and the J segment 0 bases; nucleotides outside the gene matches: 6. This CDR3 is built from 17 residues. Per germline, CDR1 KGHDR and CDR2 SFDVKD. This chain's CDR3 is CATSDIPQGGSYNEQFF. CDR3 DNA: TGTGCCACCAGTGATATTCCACAGGGGGGCTCCTACAATGAGCAGTTCTTC.

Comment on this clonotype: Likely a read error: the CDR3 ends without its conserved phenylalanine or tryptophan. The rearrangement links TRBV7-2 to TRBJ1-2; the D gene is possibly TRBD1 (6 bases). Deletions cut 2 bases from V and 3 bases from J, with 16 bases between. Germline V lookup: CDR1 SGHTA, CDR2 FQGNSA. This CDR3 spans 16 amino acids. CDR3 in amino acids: CASSLTEGVVYYGYTS. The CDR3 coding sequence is TGTGCCAGCAGCTTAACTGAGGGGGTGGTGTACTATGGCTACACCTCC.

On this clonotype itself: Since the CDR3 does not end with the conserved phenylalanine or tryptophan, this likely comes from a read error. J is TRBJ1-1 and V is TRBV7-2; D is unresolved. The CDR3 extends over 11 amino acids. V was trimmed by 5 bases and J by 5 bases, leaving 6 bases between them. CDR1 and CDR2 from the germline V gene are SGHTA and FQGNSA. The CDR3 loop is CASSLGTEAFS. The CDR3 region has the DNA TGTGCCAGCAGCCTGGGGACTGAAGCTTTCTCT.

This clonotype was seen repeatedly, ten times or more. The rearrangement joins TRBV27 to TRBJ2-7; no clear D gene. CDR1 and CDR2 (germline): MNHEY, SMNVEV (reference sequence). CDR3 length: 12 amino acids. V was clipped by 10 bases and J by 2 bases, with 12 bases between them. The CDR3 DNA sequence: TGTGCCATCAGAGACGGAGCCTACGAGCAGTACTTC. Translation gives CAIRDGAYEQYF.

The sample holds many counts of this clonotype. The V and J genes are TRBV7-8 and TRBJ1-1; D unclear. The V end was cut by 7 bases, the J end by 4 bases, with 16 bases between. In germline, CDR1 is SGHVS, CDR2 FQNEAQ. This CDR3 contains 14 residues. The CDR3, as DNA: TGTGCCAGCACCCGGGAGACTACTCTCACTGAAGCTTTCTTT. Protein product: CASTRETTLTEAFF.

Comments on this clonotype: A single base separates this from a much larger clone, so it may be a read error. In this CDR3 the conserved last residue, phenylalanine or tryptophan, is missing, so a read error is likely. Here the CDR3 reads CASHPGYGHEQYS. CDR3 coding DNA: TGTGCCAGCCACCCAGGGTATGGTCACGAGCAGTACTCC. The genes are TRBV12-3 or TRBV12-4 and TRBJ2-7, with D possibly matching TRBD1 (5 bases). The ends were cut back, 8 bases at V and 5 bases at J, with 16 bases in the middle. The CDR3 is made up of 13 amino acids.

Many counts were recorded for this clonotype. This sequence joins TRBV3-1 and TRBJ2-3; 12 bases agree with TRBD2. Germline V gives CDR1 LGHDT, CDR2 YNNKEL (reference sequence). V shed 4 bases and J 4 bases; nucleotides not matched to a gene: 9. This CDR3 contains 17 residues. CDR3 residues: CASSPSGGEVWADTQYF. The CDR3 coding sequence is TGTGCCAGCAGCCCTAGCGGGGGGGAGGTATGGGCAGATACGCAGTATTTT.

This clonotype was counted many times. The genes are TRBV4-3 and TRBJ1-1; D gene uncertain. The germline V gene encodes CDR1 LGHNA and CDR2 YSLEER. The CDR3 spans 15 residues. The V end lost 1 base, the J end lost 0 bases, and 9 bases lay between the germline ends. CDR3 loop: CASSQGAALNTEAFF. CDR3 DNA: TGCGCCAGCAGCCAAGGGGCAGCTTTGAACACTGAAGCTTTCTTT.

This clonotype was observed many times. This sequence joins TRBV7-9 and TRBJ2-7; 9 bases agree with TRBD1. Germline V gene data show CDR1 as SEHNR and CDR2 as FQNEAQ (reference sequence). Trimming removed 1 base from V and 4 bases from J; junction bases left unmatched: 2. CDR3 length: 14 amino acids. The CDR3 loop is CASSLGQGVYEQYF. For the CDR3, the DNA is TGTGCCAGCAGCTTAGGACAGGGGGTATACGAGCAGTACTTC.

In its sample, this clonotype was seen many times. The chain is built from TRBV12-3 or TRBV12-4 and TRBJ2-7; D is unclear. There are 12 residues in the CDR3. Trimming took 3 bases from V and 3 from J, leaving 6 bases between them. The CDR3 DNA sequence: TGTGCCAGCAGTTTTCTGGGCTACGAGCAGTACTTC. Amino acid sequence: CASSFLGYEQYF.

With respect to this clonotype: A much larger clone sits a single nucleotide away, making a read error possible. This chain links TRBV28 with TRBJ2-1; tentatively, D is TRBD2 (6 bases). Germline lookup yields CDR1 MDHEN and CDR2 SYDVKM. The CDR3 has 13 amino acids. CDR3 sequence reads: CASLDEAGNEQVF. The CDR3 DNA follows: TGTGCCAGCCTGGATGAGGCGGGGAATGAGCAGGTCTTC.

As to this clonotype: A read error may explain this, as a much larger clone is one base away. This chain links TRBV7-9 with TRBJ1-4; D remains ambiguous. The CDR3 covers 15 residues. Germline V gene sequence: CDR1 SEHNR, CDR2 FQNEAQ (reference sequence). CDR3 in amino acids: CASSGKTVTNEKLLF. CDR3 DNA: TGTGCCAGCAGCGGAAAGACGGTGACTAATGAAAAACTGCTTTTT.

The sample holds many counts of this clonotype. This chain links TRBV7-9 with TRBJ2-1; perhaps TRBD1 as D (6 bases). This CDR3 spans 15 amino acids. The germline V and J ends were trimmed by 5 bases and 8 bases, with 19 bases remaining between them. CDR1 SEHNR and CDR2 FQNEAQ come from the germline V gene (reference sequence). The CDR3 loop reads CASSGNRAGRDEQFF. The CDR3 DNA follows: TGTGCCAGCAGCGGAAACAGGGCTGGCCGAGATGAGCAGTTCTTC.

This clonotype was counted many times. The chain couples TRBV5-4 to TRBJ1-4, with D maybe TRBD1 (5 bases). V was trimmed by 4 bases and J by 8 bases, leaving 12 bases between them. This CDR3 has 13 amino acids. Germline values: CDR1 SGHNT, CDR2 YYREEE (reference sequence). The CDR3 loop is CASSRGVGEKLFF. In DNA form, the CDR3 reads TGTGCCAGCAGCCGGGGGGTTGGGGAAAAACTGTTTTTT. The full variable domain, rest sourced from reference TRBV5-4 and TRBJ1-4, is ETGVTQSPTHLIKTRGQQVTLRCSSQSGHNTVSWYQQALGQGPQFIFQYYREEENGRGNFPPRFSGLQFPNYSSELNVNALELDDSALYLCASSRGVGEKLFFGSGTQLSVL.

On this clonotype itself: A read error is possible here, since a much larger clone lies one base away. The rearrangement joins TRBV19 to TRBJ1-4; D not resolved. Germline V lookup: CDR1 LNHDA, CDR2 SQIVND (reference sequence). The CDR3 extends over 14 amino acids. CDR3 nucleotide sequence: TGTGCCAGTAGTATTAACCATGGGAATGAAAAACAGTTTTTT. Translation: CASSINHGNEKQFF.

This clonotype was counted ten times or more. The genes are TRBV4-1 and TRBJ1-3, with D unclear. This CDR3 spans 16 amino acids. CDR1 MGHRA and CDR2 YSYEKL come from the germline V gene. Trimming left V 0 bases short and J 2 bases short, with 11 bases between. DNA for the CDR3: TGCGCCAGCAGCCAAGATCAGTATAATCCTGGAAACACCATATATTTT. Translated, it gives CASSQDQYNPGNTIYF.

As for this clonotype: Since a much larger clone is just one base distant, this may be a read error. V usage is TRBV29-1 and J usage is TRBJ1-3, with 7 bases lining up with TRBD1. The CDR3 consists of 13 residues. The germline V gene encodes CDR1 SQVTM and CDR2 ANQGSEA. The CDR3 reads CGVEAQGGNTIYF. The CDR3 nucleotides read TGCGGCGTTGAAGCACAGGGGGGAAACACCATATATTTT.

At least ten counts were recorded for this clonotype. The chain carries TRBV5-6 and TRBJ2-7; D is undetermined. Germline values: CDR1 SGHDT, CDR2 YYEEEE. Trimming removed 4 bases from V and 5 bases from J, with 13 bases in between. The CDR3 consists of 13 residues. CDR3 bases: TGTGCCAGCAGCCCGGCCTCGGGCGACGAGCAGTACTTC. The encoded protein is CASSPASGDEQYF.

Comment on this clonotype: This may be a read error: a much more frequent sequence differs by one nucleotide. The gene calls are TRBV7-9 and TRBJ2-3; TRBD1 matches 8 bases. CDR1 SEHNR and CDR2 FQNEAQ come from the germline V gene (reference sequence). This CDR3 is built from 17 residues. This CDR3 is CASRHQTGTGGTDTQCF. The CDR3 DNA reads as TGTGCCAGCAGGCACCAGACCGGGACAGGAGGCACAGATACGCAGTGTTTT.

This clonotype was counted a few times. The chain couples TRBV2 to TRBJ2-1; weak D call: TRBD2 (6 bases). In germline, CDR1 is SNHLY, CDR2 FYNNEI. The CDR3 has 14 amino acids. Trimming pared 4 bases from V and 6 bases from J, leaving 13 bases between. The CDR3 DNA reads TGTGCCAGCAGTGTCGGGGCTAGCGTCAATGAGCAGTTCTTC. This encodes CASSVGASVNEQFF. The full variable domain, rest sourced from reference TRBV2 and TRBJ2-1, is EPEVTQTPSHQVTQMGQEVILRCVPISNHLYFYWYRQILGQKVEFLVSFYNNEISEKSEIFDDQFSVERPDGSNFTLKIRSTKLEDSAMYFCASSVGASVNEQFFGPGTRLTVL.

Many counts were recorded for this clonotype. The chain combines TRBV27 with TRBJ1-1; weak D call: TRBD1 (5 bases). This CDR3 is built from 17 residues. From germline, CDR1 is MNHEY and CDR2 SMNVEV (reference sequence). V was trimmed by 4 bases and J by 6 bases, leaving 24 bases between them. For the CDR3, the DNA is TGTGCCAGCAGTTCTGGGTATAGTGCGGGACCGAAGGCTGAAGCTTTCTTT. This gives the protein CASSSGYSAGPKAEAFF.